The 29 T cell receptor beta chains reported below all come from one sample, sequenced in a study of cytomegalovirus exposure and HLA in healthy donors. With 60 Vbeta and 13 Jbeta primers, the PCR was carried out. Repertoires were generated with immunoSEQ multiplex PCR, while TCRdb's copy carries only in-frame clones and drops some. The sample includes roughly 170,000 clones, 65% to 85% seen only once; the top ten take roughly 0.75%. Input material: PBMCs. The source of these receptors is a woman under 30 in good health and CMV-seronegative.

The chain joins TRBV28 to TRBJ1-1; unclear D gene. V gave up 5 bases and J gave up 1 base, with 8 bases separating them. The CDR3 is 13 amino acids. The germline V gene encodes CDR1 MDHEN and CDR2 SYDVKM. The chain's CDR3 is CASSINRNTEAFF. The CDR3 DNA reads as TGTGCCAGCAGTATTAACAGGAACACTGAAGCTTTCTTT.

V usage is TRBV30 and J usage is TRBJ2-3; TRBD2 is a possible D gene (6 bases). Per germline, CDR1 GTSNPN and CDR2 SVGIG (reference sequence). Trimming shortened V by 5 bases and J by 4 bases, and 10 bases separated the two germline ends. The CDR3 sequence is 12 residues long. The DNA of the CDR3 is TGTGCCTGGTCCGCGGGGTCAGATACGCAGTATTTT. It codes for CAWSAGSDTQYF.

CDR3 sequence (DNA): TGTGCCAGCAGCCGGACTAGCGGAGCTCGACCTCAAGAGACCCAGTACTTC. Translated: CASSRTSGARPQETQYF. The genes are TRBV14 and TRBJ2-5; 10 bases match TRBD2. Germline V gene data show CDR1 as SGHDN and CDR2 as FVKESK. V trimming: 4 bases; J trimming: 2 bases; junction bases outside the gene matches: 10. The length of the CDR3 is 17 residues.

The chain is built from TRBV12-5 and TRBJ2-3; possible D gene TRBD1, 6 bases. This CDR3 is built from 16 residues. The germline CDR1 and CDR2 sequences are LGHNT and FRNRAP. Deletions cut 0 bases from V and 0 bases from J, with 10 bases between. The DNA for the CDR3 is TGTGCTAGTGGTTTGGTATATACAGGGAGCACAGATACGCAGTATTTT. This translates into CASGLVYTGSTDTQYF.

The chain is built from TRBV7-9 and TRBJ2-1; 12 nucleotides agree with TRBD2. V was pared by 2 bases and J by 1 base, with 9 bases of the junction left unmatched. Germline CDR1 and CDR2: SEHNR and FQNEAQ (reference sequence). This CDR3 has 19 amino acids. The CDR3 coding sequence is TGTGCCAGCAGCTTAATGGCGACTAGCGGGAGAGGATCCTACAATGAGCAGTTCTTC. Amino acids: CASSLMATSGRGSYNEQFF.

CDR3 in DNA: TGCAGCGTCCGGGACTACGAGCAGTACTTC. It yields the protein CSVRDYEQYF. The rearrangement links TRBV29-1 to TRBJ2-7; perhaps TRBD2 as D (5 bases). V was trimmed by 6 bases and J by 3 bases, leaving 6 bases between them. Germline assignment: CDR1 SQVTM and CDR2 ANQGSEA. There are 10 residues in the CDR3.

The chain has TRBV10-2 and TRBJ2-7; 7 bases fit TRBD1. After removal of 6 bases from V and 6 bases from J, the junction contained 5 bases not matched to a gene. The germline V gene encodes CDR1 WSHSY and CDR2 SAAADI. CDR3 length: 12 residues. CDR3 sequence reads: CASSSDRAEQYF. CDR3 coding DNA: TGCGCCAGCAGCTCAGACAGGGCCGAGCAGTACTTC.

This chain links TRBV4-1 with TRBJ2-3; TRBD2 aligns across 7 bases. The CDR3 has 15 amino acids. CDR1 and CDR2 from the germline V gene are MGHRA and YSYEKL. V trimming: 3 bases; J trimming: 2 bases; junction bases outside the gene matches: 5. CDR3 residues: CASSHPSGHTDTQYF. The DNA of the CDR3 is TGCGCCAGCAGCCATCCTAGCGGACACACAGATACGCAGTATTTT.

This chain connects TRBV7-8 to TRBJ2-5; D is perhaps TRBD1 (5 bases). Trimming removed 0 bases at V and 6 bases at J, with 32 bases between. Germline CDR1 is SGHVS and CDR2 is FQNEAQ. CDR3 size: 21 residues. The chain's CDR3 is CASSLAFSADVQVRLGQTQYF. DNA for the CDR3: TGTGCCAGCAGCTTAGCGTTCTCCGCTGACGTACAGGTCCGCCTGGGTCAGACCCAGTACTTC.

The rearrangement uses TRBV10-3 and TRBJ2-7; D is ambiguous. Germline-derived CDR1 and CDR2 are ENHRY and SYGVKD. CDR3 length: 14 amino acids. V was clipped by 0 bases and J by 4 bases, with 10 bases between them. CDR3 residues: CAISESAQLYEQYF. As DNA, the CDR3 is TGTGCCATCAGTGAGTCGGCACAGTTATACGAGCAGTACTTC.

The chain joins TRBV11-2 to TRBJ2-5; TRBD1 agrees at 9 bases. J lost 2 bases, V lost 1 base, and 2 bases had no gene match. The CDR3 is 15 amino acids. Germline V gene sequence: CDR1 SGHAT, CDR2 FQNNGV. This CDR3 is CASSLGGTGQETQYF. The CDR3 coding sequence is TGTGCCAGCAGCTTAGGGGGGACAGGGCAAGAGACCCAGTACTTC.

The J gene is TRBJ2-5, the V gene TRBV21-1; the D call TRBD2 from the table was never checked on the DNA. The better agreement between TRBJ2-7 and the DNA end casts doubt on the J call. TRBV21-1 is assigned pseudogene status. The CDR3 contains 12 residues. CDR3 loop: CASNDSLYEQYF. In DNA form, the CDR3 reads TGTGCCAGCAACGATAGCCTCTACGAGCAGTACTTC.

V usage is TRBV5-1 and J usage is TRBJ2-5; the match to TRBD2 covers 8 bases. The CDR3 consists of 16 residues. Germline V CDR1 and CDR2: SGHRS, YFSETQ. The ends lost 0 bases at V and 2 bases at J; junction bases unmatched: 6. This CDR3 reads CASSLVGGGRQETQYF. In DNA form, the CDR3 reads TGCGCCAGCAGCTTGGTAGGCGGGGGGCGACAAGAGACCCAGTACTTC.

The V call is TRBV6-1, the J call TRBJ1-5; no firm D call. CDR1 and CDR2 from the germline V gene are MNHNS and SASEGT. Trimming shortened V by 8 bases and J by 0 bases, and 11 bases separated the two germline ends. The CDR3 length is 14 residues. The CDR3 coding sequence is TGTGCCAGCGATACATTCGATAGCAATCAGCCCCAGCATTTT. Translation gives CASDTFDSNQPQHF.

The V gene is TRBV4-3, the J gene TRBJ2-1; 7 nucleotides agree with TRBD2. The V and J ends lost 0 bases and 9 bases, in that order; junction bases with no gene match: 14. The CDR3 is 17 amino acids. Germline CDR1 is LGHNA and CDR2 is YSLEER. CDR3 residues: CASSQDSLGRPPGEQFF. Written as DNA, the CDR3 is TGCGCCAGCAGCCAAGACTCCCTCGGGAGGCCCCCCGGTGAGCAGTTCTTC.

CDR3 sequence: CASSPEASGKKFF. The CDR3 DNA follows: TGTGCCAGCTCACCAGAGGCTAGCGGGAAAAAGTTCTTC. The V call is TRBV18, the J call TRBJ2-1; 9 nucleotides match TRBD2. The CDR3 spans 13 residues. Germline V gene lookup returns CDR1 KGHSH and CDR2 LQKENI. The trim removed 2 bases at V and 14 bases at J, leaving 7 bases unmatched.

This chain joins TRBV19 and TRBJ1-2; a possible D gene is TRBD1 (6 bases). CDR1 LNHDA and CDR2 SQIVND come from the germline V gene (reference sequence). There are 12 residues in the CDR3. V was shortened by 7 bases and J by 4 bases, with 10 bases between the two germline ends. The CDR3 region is CASNEGGYGYTF. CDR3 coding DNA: TGTGCCAGTAACGAAGGGGGCTATGGCTACACCTTC.

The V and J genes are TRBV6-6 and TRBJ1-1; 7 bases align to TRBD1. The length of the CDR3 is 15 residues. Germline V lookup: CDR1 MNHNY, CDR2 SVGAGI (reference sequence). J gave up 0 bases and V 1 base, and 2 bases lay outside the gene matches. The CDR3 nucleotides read TGTGCCAGCAGTTACTTGACAGGGATGAACACTGAAGCTTTCTTT. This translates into CASSYLTGMNTEAFF.

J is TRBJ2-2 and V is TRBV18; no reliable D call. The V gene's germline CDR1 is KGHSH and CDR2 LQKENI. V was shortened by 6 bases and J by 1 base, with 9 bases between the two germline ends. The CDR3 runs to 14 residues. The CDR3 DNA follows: TGTGCCAGCTCGCGCGGTGGGAACACCGGGGAGCTGTTTTTT. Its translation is CASSRGGNTGELFF.

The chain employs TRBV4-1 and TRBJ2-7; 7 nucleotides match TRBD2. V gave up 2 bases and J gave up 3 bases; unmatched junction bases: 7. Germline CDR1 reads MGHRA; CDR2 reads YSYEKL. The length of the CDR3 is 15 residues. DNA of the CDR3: TGCGCCAGCAGCCAAAATACGGGAGGACTCTACGAGCAGTACTTC. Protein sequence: CASSQNTGGLYEQYF.

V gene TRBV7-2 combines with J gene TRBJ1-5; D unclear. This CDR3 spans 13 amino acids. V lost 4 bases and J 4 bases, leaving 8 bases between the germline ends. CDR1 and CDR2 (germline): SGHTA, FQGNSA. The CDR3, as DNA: TGTGCCAGCAGCTCCCGTTTTAATCAGCCCCAGCATTTT. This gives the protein CASSSRFNQPQHF.

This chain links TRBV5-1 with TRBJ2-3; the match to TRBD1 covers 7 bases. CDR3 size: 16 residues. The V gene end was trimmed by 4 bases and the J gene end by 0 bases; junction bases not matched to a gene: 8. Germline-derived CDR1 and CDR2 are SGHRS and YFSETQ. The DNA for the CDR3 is TGCGCCAGCAGCCCTCGACAGGGTTCGAGCACAGATACGCAGTATTTT. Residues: CASSPRQGSSTDTQYF.

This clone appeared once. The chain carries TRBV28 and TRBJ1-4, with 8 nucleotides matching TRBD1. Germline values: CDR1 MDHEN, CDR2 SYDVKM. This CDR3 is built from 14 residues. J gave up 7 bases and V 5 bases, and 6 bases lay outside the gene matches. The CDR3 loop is CASSATGDSEKLFF. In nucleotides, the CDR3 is TGTGCCAGCAGTGCGACAGGGGATTCTGAAAAACTGTTTTTT.

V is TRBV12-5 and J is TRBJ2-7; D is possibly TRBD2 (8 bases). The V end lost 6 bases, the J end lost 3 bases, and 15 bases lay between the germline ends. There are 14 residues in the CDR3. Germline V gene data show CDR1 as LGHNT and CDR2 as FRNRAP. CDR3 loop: CASGLAGQIYEQYF. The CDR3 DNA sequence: TGTGCTAGTGGGTTAGCGGGACAGATCTACGAGCAGTACTTC.

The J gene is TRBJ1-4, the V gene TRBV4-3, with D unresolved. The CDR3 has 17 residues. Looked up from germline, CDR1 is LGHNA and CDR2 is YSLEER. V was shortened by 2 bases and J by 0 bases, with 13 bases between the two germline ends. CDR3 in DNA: TGCGCCAGCAGCCAAAACCTCCCGGTTGCAACTAATGAAAAACTGTTTTTT. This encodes CASSQNLPVATNEKLFF.

CDR3 residues: CASSPPLQGNTGELFF. CDR3 DNA sequence: TGTGCCAGCTCACCGCCGCTACAGGGGAACACCGGGGAGCTGTTTTTT. J is TRBJ2-2 and V is TRBV18; D might be TRBD1 (6 bases). The CDR3 spans 16 residues. Trimming removed 3 bases from V and 1 base from J, with 12 bases in between. In germline, CDR1 is KGHSH, CDR2 LQKENI.

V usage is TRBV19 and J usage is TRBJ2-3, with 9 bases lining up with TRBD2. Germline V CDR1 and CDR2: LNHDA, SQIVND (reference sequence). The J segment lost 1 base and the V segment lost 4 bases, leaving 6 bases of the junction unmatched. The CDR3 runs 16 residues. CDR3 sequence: CASSSISGSRTDTQYF. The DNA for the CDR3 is TGTGCCAGTAGTAGTATTAGCGGGAGCCGCACAGATACGCAGTATTTT.

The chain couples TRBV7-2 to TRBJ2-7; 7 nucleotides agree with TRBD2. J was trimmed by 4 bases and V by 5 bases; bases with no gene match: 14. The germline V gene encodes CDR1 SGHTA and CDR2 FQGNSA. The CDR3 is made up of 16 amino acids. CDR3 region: CASSLAGGSRAYEQYF. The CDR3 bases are TGTGCCAGCAGCCTCGCCGGGGGGAGTAGGGCGTACGAGCAGTACTTC.

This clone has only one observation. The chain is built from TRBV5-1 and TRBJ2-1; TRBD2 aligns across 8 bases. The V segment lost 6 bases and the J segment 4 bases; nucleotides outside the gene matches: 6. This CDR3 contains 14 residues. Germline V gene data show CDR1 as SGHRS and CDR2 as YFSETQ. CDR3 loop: CASNREGRYNEQFF. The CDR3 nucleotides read TGCGCCAGCAACCGGGAGGGTCGGTACAATGAGCAGTTCTTC.